Sequencing of this TCR beta chain was carried out in a study of shared clonotypes between healthy human individuals. Findings and caveats of the study: Relative to clonotypes present in all four donors, those not shared had lower generation probabilities.

Over several immunoSEQ plates, each subset's genomic DNA was distributed in even portions. Libraries were prepared by immunoSEQ multiplex PCR; TCRdb keeps only in-frame clonotypes and omits some of them. The repertoire has 100,000 to 120,000 clones, around 68% of them found once; the top ten carry roughly 22%. Comments on this clone: The antigen remains undetermined.

The sequence was obtained from a young woman in good health. Sequencing was carried out using memory CD8+ T cells sorted from blood. Subset meaning: CD45RO+ cells pooled with CCR7-negative TemRA cells.

The CDR3 nucleotides read TGTGCCAGCAGTGACCCGTCACCCCCAGGCCTCCCCTACGAGCAGTACTTC. This translates into CASSDPSPPGLPYEQYF. The chain recombines TRBV6-4 with TRBJ2-5; D remains unclear. The end of the DNA fits TRBJ2-7 better, so the J call may be wrong. CDR3 length: 17 residues. The germline V gene has CDR1 MRHNA and CDR2 SNTAGT.